The T cell receptor (beta chain) under discussion was sequenced for a study of lymphopenia after photon versus proton radiotherapy. Germline-derived CDR1 and CDR2 are LNHDA and SQIVND (reference sequence). Trimming took 3 bases from V and 0 from J, leaving 8 bases between them. This CDR3 spans 15 amino acids. Repertoires were generated with immunoSEQ multiplex PCR, while TCRdb's copy carries only in-frame clones and drops some. The table records tens of thousands of clones, roughly nine tenths of them present only once. The sequence was obtained from a woman in her 50s with cholangiocarcinoma. The chain uses TRBV19 and TRBJ1-4; TRBD1 is a possible D gene (6 bases). The input for sequencing was peripheral blood, taken from a patient treated with photon-based radiotherapy. The CDR3 DNA reads as TGTGCCAGTAGTATTCGGACAGCAACTAATGAAAAACTGTTTTTT. Encoded protein: CASSIRTATNEKLFF.